Included here is one T cell receptor (beta chain) sequence, with context. Its antigen remains undetermined. No qualities accompany the bases; no much larger clone lies one base away. This record belongs to a study of OX40 agonist ivuxolimab in advanced cancers. In the study overall: Ivuxolimab was an agonistic, fully human IgG2 monoclonal antibody directed against OX40 (CD134), a costimulatory receptor. Intravenous ivuxolimab was administered to patients every 2 weeks at six dose levels: 0.01, 0.1, 0.3, 1.5, 3 and 10 mg/kg. Of the approximately 50 patients in dose escalation, about 20 had hepatocellular carcinoma, about 15 had melanoma, 9 had renal cell carcinoma and 9 had head and neck cancer. A male proportion of 82.7% and a mean age of around 60 years, ranging from 23 to 79, were recorded for the dose-escalation cohort. Patients were allowed to have had prior anti-PD-1, anti-PD-L1 or anti-CTLA-4 therapy, and around 41% of the dose-escalation patients had previously received checkpoint inhibitors. Partial responses occurred in three dose-escalation patients, of whom one had hepatocellular carcinoma and two had cutaneous melanoma. The purpose of peripheral TCRbeta sequencing was to test whether ivuxolimab changed TCR sequence diversity and led to clonal T-cell expansion. The monotherapy dose-escalation portion (N = 52 patients) of the phase I ivuxolimab trial is reported in the paper.

General conclusions and limits of the study: In the 0.1-3.0 mg/kg groups, partial responders had among the lowest normalized peripheral clonal expansion, particularly in CD8+ T cells. Clonal expansion of both CD4+ and CD8+ blood T cells was observed from baseline to week 6 at doses 0.1 to 3.0 mg/kg. Low levels of normalized T-cell clonal expansion were also seen in some patients who did not respond. After ivuxolimab, more expanded clones were found on average in CD8+ T cells than in CD4+ T cells. The antigen specificity of the peripheral T cells that underwent clonal expansion was not determined.

The trial excluded patients who had a history of autoimmune disease or were on systemic immunosuppression. Peripheral blood for TCR sequencing was collected from all dose cohorts at baseline, on cycle 4 day 1, and on cycle 7 day 1. The samples were drawn from a first-in-human, open-label, multicenter phase I dose-escalation trial of ivuxolimab. The trial enrolled adults with locally advanced or metastatic head and neck squamous cell, hepatocellular, melanoma or renal cell carcinoma. Before TCR sequencing, CD4+ T cells and CD8+ T cells were sorted from peripheral blood as separate populations. For sequencing of the TCRbeta CDR3 region, genomic DNA was extracted from the sorted cells. TCRbeta CDR3 regions were sequenced using the immunoSEQ Assay. TCRdb stores this immuneACCESS table with in-frame sequences only. Part of the clones is absent; in the studies checked, under half of the shortfall reflects unresolved V genes, and no reason is known for the rest. This sample comprises 55,000 to 80,000 clones, under 95% of them detected only once. About 4.8% of the sample belongs to the ten largest clones.

CDR3 length: 14 amino acids, cysteine to phenylalanine. The entry retains the CDR3 DNA only, 42 bases that are in frame from base 1. CDR1 and CDR2 are read off the germline V gene as SGHTA and FQGTGA. V loses 3 bases, J loses 0 bases, and the germline ends lie 6 bases apart. This receptor chain uses TRBV7-3 and TRBJ2-1; the D gene cannot be named for sure. The origin of this receptor is an adult with an advanced solid tumor such as melanoma, head and neck, liver or kidney cancer. The sequences come from CD4+ or CD8+ T cells sorted from blood, collected in a trial of the OX40 agonist ivuxolimab. The CDR3 region: CASSLVPSYNEQFF. The nucleotide sequence is given as TGTGCCAGCAGCTTGGTACCCTCCTACAATGAGCAGTTCTTC.